This is a list of T cell receptor beta chains from one sample in a study of post-analysis software for immune sequencing data. TCRdb re-analysed the PCR reads in MiXCR, keeping a single row per CDR3 protein. The data contain 450,000 to 700,000 distinct CDR3 sequences, about 40% of them singletons. Sequencing was performed on blood. Receptors were obtained from a girl aged 10 to 17 with multiple sclerosis. CDR3s leave out the opening cysteine and the closing phenylalanine or tryptophan. The order of the fields is J gene, V gene, CDR3 protein.

J gene: TRBJ2-1; V gene: TRBV20-1; CDR3 protein: SASASGSMGEQF
J gene: TRBJ2-5; V gene: TRBV4-2; CDR3 protein: ASSQDPAAGGETQY
J gene: TRBJ2-1; V gene: TRBV6-5; CDR3 protein: ASSNPPRGVVEQF
J gene: TRBJ2-5; V gene: TRBV3-1; CDR3 protein: ASSQYGLAGETQY
J gene: TRBJ2-7; V gene: TRBV6-5; CDR3 protein: ASSYAGTYEQY
J gene: -; V gene: TRBV5-1; CDR3 protein: ASSPWREGLEQY
J gene: TRBJ1-6; V gene: TRBV20-1; CDR3 protein: SARAGAGNSPLH
J gene: TRBJ2-7; V gene: TRBV5-1; CDR3 protein: ASSQPDSLYEQY
J gene: TRBJ2-5; V gene: TRBV11-2; CDR3 protein: ASNLLGSWVETQY
J gene: TRBJ2-7; V gene: TRBV4-1; CDR3 protein: ASSQPAGQGKYEQY
J gene: TRBJ2-5; V gene: TRBV2; CDR3 protein: ASSGTTSGETQY
J gene: TRBJ2-7; V gene: TRBV2; CDR3 protein: ASGMSSYEQY
J gene: TRBJ1-2; V gene: TRBV7-2; CDR3 protein: ASSGGTANYGYT
J gene: TRBJ2-5; V gene: TRBV11-3; CDR3 protein: ASSPKSRAGGETQY
J gene: TRBJ2-1; V gene: TRBV7-6; CDR3 protein: ASSLGVSGPYNEQF
J gene: TRBJ1-2; V gene: TRBV9; CDR3 protein: ASSVVVSGRYGYT
J gene: TRBJ1-2; V gene: TRBV10-3; CDR3 protein: AISEPYRTGKYYGHT
J gene: TRBJ2-3; V gene: TRBV5-1; CDR3 protein: ASQSISGGYTDTQY
J gene: TRBJ2-5; V gene: TRBV28; CDR3 protein: ASSLPLTGKMGETQY
J gene: TRBJ2-3; V gene: TRBV5-6; CDR3 protein: ASSLGAGGRGNTQY
J gene: -; V gene: TRBV29-1; CDR3 protein: SVERDRGVKTQY
J gene: TRBJ2-7; V gene: TRBV5-1; CDR3 protein: ASSLGGYPLYEQY